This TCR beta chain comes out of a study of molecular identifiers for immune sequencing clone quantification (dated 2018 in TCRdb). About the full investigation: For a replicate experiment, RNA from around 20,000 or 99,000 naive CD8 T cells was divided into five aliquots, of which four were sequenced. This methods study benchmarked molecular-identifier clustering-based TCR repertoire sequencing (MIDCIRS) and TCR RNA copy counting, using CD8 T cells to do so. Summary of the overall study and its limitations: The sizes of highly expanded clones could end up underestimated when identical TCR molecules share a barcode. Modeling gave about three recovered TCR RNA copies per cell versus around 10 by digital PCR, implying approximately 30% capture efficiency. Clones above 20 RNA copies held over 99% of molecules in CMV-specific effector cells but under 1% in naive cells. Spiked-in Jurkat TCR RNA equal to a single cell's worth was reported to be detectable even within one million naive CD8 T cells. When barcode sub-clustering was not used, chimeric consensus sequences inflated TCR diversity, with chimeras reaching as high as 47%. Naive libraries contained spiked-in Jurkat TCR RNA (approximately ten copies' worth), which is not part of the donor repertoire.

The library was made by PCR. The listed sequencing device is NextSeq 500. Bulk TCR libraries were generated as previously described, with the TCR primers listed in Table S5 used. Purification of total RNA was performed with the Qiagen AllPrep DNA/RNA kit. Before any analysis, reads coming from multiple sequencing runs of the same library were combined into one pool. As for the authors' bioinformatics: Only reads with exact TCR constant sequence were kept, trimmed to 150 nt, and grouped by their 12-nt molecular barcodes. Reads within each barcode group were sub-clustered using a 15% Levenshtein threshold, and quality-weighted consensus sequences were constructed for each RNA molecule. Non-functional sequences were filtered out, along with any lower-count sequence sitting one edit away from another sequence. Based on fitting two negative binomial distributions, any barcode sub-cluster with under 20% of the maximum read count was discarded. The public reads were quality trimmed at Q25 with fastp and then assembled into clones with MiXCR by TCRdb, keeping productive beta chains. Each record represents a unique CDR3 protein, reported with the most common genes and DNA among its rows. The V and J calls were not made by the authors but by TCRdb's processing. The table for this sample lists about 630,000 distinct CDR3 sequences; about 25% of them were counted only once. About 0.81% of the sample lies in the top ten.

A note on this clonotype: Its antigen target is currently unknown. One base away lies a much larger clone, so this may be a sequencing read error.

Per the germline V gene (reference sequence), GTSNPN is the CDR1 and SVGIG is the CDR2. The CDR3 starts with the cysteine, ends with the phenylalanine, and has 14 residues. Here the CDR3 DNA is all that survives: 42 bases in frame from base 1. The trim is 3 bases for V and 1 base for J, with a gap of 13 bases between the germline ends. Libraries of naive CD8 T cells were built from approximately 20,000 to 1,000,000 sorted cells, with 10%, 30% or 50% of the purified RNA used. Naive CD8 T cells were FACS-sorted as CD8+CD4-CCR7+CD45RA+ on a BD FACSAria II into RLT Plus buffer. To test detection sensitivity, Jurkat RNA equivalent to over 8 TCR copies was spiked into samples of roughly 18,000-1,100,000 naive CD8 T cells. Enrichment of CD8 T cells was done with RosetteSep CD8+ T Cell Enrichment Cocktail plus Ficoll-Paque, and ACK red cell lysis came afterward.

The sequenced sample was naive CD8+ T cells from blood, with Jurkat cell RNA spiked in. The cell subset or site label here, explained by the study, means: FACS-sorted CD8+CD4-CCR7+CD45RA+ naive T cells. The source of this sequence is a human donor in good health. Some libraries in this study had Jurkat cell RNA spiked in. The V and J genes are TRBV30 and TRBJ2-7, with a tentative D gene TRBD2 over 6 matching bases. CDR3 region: CAWSTGSKSYEQYF. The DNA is TGTGCCTGGAGCACCGGGAGTAAGTCCTACGAGCAGTACTTC. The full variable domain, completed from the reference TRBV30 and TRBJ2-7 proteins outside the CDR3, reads SQTIHQWPATLVQPVGSPLSLECTVEGTSNPNLYWYRQAAGRGLQLLFYSVGIGQISSEVPQNLSASRPQDRQFILSSKKLLLSDSGFYLCAWSTGSKSYEQYFGPGTRLTVT.